This T cell receptor beta chain is drawn from a study of control samples from healthy donors and cancer patients. TCRdb's copy holds only in-frame clones and misses some; the assay was immunoSEQ multiplex PCR. The profile shows 100,000 to 150,000 clones, around nine tenths of them singletons. In germline, CDR1 is MNHEY, CDR2 SVGAGI. This CDR3 contains 13 residues. With V trimmed by 7 bases and J by 2 bases, 3 bases remained unmatched. The sample holds a few counts of this clone. The chain recombines TRBV6-5 with TRBJ2-7; 9 bases align to TRBD1. The receptor was isolated from a man younger than 35 in good health. Sequencing used blood. CDR3 sequence reads: CASTGQGTYEQYF. CDR3 in DNA: TGTGCCAGCACCGGACAGGGGACCTACGAGCAGTACTTC.